The 9 T cell receptor beta chains reported below all come from one sample, sequenced in a study of T cells in Graves' hyperthyroidism and ophthalmopathy. TCR beta CDR3 region amplification was performed from RNA transcripts. During a first-round RT-PCR of the TCR CDR3, the HTBI primer set was used. TCRdb re-called the multiplex PCR reads with MiXCR, one entry per CDR3 protein. The sample includes hundreds of thousands of distinct CDR3 sequences, 45% seen only once; the top ten take approximately 6.8%. Sequenced material: peripheral blood or thyroid tissue (not recorded which). The receptors were gathered from an adult man with Graves' disease, either hyperthyroidism or ophthalmopathy (not recorded which).

The chain recombines TRBV7-8 with TRBJ2-5, with 7 nucleotides matching TRBD1. Germline CDR1 and CDR2: SGHVS and FQNEAQ. With V trimmed by 0 bases and J by 11 bases, 15 bases remained unmatched. There are 16 residues in the CDR3. Written as DNA, the CDR3 is TGTGCCAGCAGCTTAGCGTCGGCAGGGGGTTTCGGGCCTCAGTACTTC. Its protein is CASSLASAGGFGPQYF.

Worth noting for this clonotype: It may be a read error: a sequence one base away is much more abundant. V usage is TRBV2 and J usage is TRBJ1-1; TRBD1 aligns across 9 bases. The CDR3 length is 15 residues. Germline-derived CDR1 and CDR2 are SNHLY and FYNNEI. CDR3 in amino acids: CATSGWTGADTEAFF. DNA of the CDR3: TGTGCCACCAGTGGATGGACAGGGGCGGACACTGAAGCTTTCTTT.

The chain employs TRBV7-6 and TRBJ2-5; possibly TRBD1 or TRBD2 for D (6 bases each). The V end lost 5 bases, the J end lost 1 base, and 14 bases lay between the germline ends. Germline assignment: CDR1 SGHVS and CDR2 FNYEAQ. This CDR3 comprises 15 residues. The CDR3 DNA follows: TGTGCCAGCAGCAACCGGGGGCTTTCCCAAGAGACCCAGTACTTC. It translates to CASSNRGLSQETQYF.

The chain carries TRBV29-1 and TRBJ2-7, with 9 bases fitting TRBD2. With 5 bases clipped from V and 7 bases from J, the junction kept 12 bases outside the gene matches. This CDR3 contains 14 residues. Looked up from germline, CDR1 is SQVTM and CDR2 is ANQGSEA. CDR3 residues: CSVQAGGQFGEQYF. CDR3 coding DNA: TGCAGCGTTCAAGCGGGAGGACAATTCGGAGAGCAGTACTTC.

V is TRBV29-1 and J is TRBJ2-7; D is perhaps TRBD1 (6 bases). This CDR3 comprises 15 residues. Deletions cut 4 bases from V and 4 bases from J, with 20 bases between. The germline V gene has CDR1 SQVTM and CDR2 ANQGSEA. This chain's CDR3 is CSVGPEVGQGYEQYF. The CDR3 DNA reads TGCAGCGTTGGACCTGAGGTGGGGCAGGGGTACGAGCAGTACTTC.

This clonotype was observed a single time. V gene TRBV20-1 combines with J gene TRBJ1-2; D is undetermined. V was pared by 2 bases and J by 4 bases, with 11 bases between. This CDR3 has 13 residues. The germline V gene encodes CDR1 DFQATT and CDR2 SNEGSKA (reference sequence). The CDR3 region has the DNA TGCAGTGCTAGAATGTCCAGGAGCTATGGCTACACCTTC. The encoded protein is CSARMSRSYGYTF.

This clonotype was detected many times. The chain combines TRBV7-8 with TRBJ1-1, with D hard to call. Trimming took off 5 bases at V and 1 base at J, with 8 bases between the two ends. Germline assignment: CDR1 SGHVS and CDR2 FQNEAQ. This CDR3 is built from 13 residues. The CDR3 loop reads CASSKDENTEAFF. The CDR3 coding sequence is TGTGCCAGCAGCAAGGACGAGAACACTGAAGCTTTCTTT.

The gene calls are TRBV5-6 and TRBJ2-7; D is unresolved. Germline lookup yields CDR1 SGHDT and CDR2 YYEEEE. The CDR3 runs to 14 residues. Trimming cost V 2 bases and J 7 bases, with 16 bases left between them. In DNA form, the CDR3 reads TGTGCCAGCAGCTTTTCGGGCCTTACGAGGGAGCAGTACTTC. Protein sequence: CASSFSGLTREQYF. Full variable domain (rest looked up from reference TRBV5-6 and TRBJ2-7): DAGVTQSPTHLIKTRGQQVTLRCSPKSGHDTVSWYQQALGQGPQFIFQYYEEEERQRGNFPDRFSGHQFPNYSSELNVNALLLGDSALYLCASSFSGLTREQYFGPGTRLTVT.

This clonotype was observed a handful of times. The chain couples TRBV19 to TRBJ1-5; D unresolved. CDR1 and CDR2 (germline): LNHDA, SQIVND (reference sequence). CDR3 size: 14 residues. The V gene lost 3 bases and the J gene lost 0 bases, with 6 bases spanning the gap. For the CDR3, the DNA is TGTGCCAGTAGTATTTCGAGTAGCAATCAGCCCCAGCATTTT. This sequence encodes CASSISSSNQPQHF.